This T cell receptor beta chain emerged from a study of beta chain features in type 1 diabetes. Study background: Researchers looked at roughly 100,000,000 sorted cells across all samples.

Study-level results: Within the patient group, naive, central memory and Treg TCRB repertoires appeared more similar to each other than within healthy donors. Whether HLA type influences TCRB rearrangement remained unresolved here. The study found moderately but significantly shorter TCRB CDR3s in all four CD4+ subsets of Type 1 diabetes patients.

A remark on this clone: No antigen is known for it.

Reverse transcribing all isolated RNA meant expressed TCRB transcripts were sequenced. TCRdb keeps only in-frame clones here, not all; method: immunoSEQ multiplex PCR. The table records 630,000 or so clones, roughly 13% of them present only once. This CDR3 contains 15 residues. The V segment lost 0 bases and the J segment 4 bases; nucleotides outside the gene matches: 0. CDR1 and CDR2 from the germline V gene are WNHNN and SYGVQD (reference sequence). V gene TRBV10-1 combines with J gene TRBJ2-3; the match to TRBD2 covers 11 bases. This TCR came from a man between 18 and 35 years old with type 1 diabetes. The sequenced sample consisted of naive CD4+ T cells from blood. As DNA, the CDR3 is TGCGCCAGCAGTGAGTCACTAGCGGGAGCAGATACGCAGTATTTT. This translates into CASSESLAGADTQYF.